The 27 T cell receptor beta chains below come from one sample, sequenced in a study of blood T cell repertoires in COVID-19 (dated by TCRdb to the early 2020s). Libraries were prepared through the immunoSEQ multiplex PCR assay. The immuneACCESS repertoire file appears here via TCRdb, limited to in-frame rearrangements. These files lack a portion of the clones; in checked studies, under half of the deficit traces to unresolved V genes, and the cause of the others is not known. The sample table shows approximately 15,000 clones, and around 82% are seen once. The top ten constitute 22% of the sample. Sequencing used peripheral blood. These receptors came from a man aged 55-75 years with active or convalescent COVID-19.

The chain combines TRBV30 with TRBJ2-6; TRBD1 agrees at 8 bases. J gave up 0 bases and V 8 bases, and 3 bases lay outside the gene matches. Germline V CDR1 and CDR2: GTSNPN, SVGIG (reference sequence). This CDR3 contains 14 residues. The CDR3 DNA reads as TGTGCCAGCAGGGGGCACTCTGGGGCCAACGTCCTGACTTTC. This encodes CASRGHSGANVLTF.

The genes are TRBV4-1 and TRBJ1-2; D is possibly TRBD1 (5 bases). The CDR3 covers 14 residues. The ends were cut back, 1 base at V and 3 bases at J, with 9 bases in the middle. Germline V gene lookup returns CDR1 MGHRA and CDR2 YSYEKL. This CDR3 reads CASSQVVRDYGYTF. CDR3 coding DNA: TGCGCCAGCAGCCAAGTAGTCAGGGACTATGGCTACACCTTC.

The chain combines TRBV9 with TRBJ2-1; 13 bases line up with TRBD2. V was clipped by 4 bases and J by 4 bases; unmatched bases: 5. The CDR3 runs to 16 residues. The V gene's germline CDR1 is SGDLS and CDR2 YYNGEE. CDR3 bases: TGTGCCAGCAGCCGTACGGGACTAGCGGGATACAATGAGCAGTTCTTC. Protein: CASSRTGLAGYNEQFF.

The rearrangement uses TRBV3-1 (or the pseudogene TRBV3-2) and TRBJ2-7; 9 nucleotides line up with TRBD1. Germline CDR1 is LGHDT and CDR2 is YNNKEL (reference sequence). The trim removed 5 bases at V and 2 bases at J, leaving 10 bases unmatched. CDR3 length: 16 amino acids. The CDR3 nucleotides read TGTGCCAGCAGCTACCATGGACAGGGGAACACCTACGAGCAGTACTTC. Its protein product is CASSYHGQGNTYEQYF.

Points on this clone: The junction does not match germline at one end; this may be a read error. This chain joins TRBV27 and TRBJ1-5; 8 bases agree with TRBD1. This CDR3 is built from 14 residues. Germline CDR1 and CDR2: MNHEY and SMNVEV (reference sequence). Here the CDR3 DNA reads TGTGCCAGCAGTTTTTCAGGGGGCAACCAGCCCCAGCATTTT. Its protein is CASSFSGGNQPQHF.

This clone was seen once. This chain uses TRBV27 with TRBJ1-3; TRBD1 might be the D (5 bases). Germline V gene lookup returns CDR1 MNHEY and CDR2 SMNVEV (reference sequence). The germline V and J ends were trimmed by 10 bases and 0 bases, with 13 bases remaining between them. The CDR3 consists of 14 residues. CDR3 coding DNA: TGTGCCACCAATCCTGACAGCTCTGGAAACACCATATATTTT. Translated, it gives CATNPDSSGNTIYF.

This clone has more than one count but fewer than ten. The gene calls are TRBV6-5 and TRBJ2-3; unclear D gene. The CDR3 has 14 residues. The germline gives CDR1 MNHEY, CDR2 SVGAGI. Between the trimmed V and J ends, which lost 6 bases and 3 bases, there was a span of 13 bases. CDR3 in amino acids: CASRPLGRTDTQYF. CDR3 nucleotide sequence: TGTGCCAGCAGACCTCTAGGTAGGACAGATACGCAGTATTTT.

V gene TRBV6-5 combines with J gene TRBJ2-1; 8 bases are a match to TRBD2. With V trimmed by 8 bases and J by 7 bases, 13 bases remained unmatched. This CDR3 is 15 amino acids long. CDR1 and CDR2 from the germline V gene are MNHEY and SVGAGI. CDR3 sequence: CASSGIAGRGNEQFF. The DNA for the CDR3 is TGTGCCAGCTCCGGTATAGCGGGGCGGGGGAATGAGCAGTTCTTC.

This chain uses TRBV18 with TRBJ1-1, with D possibly matching TRBD1 (5 bases). V gave up 3 bases and J gave up 10 bases, with 12 bases separating them. This CDR3 comprises 12 residues. Germline lookup yields CDR1 KGHSH and CDR2 LQKENI. CDR3 sequence (DNA): TGTGCCAGCTCACCTACGACAGCCACAGCTTTCTTT. Translated, it gives CASSPTTATAFF. The whole variable domain, remainder taken from reference TRBV18 and TRBJ1-1, is NAGVMQNPRHLVRRRGQEARLRCSPMKGHSHVYWYRQLPEEGLKFMVYLQKENIIDESGMPKERFSAEFPKEGPSILRIQQVVRGDSAAYFCASSPTTATAFFGQGTRLTVV.

The chain has TRBV5-1 and TRBJ2-1, with 11 bases fitting TRBD2. Germline V gene data show CDR1 as SGHRS and CDR2 as YFSETQ. V lost 4 bases, J lost 3 bases, and 3 bases stayed unmatched. The CDR3 loop spans 15 amino acids. The CDR3 nucleotides are TGCGCCAGCAGCCTGACTAGCGGGGTCTACAATGAGCAGTTCTTC. This encodes CASSLTSGVYNEQFF.

The table lists this clone with a few counts. This sequence joins TRBV27 and TRBJ2-3, with TRBD2 matching 13 bases. The germline CDR1 and CDR2 sequences are MNHEY and SMNVEV (reference sequence). The CDR3 is 12 amino acids. Trimming removed 6 bases from V and 15 bases from J; junction bases left unmatched: 6. The CDR3 bases are TGTGCCAGCAGAGGACTAGCGGGAGAAGGCTATTTT. This encodes CASRGLAGEGYF.

The V call is TRBV5-6, the J call TRBJ2-1, with 7 bases identical to TRBD1. In germline, CDR1 is SGHDT, CDR2 YYEEEE. The CDR3 length is 13 residues. The trim removed 2 bases at V and 15 bases at J, leaving 11 bases unmatched. The CDR3 spells CASSFGDQGVPFF. CDR3 sequence (DNA): TGTGCCAGCAGCTTCGGAGACCAGGGGGTCCCGTTCTTC. The full variable domain, with the rest looked up from reference TRBV5-6 and TRBJ2-1, is DAGVTQSPTHLIKTRGQQVTLRCSPKSGHDTVSWYQQALGQGPQFIFQYYEEEERQRGNFPDRFSGHQFPNYSSELNVNALLLGDSALYLCASSFGDQGVPFFGPGTRLTVL.

The chain carries TRBV9 and TRBJ2-1; TRBD1 matches 9 bases. J lost 8 bases, V lost 3 bases, and 15 bases had no gene match. Germline lookup yields CDR1 SGDLS and CDR2 YYNGEE. This CDR3 has 17 residues. The CDR3 sequence is CASSATHTGTGRYEQFF. The CDR3 DNA reads TGTGCCAGCAGCGCCACTCACACCGGGACAGGGAGGTATGAGCAGTTCTTC.

This sequence joins TRBV19 and TRBJ2-2; no clear D. V gave up 3 bases and J gave up 5 bases, with 7 bases separating them. The germline gives CDR1 LNHDA, CDR2 SQIVND (reference sequence). CDR3 length: 13 residues. The CDR3 spells CASSMTATGELFF. The CDR3 DNA follows: TGTGCCAGTAGTATGACTGCGACCGGGGAGCTGTTTTTT.

This clone was counted a single time. This rearrangement joins TRBV9 to TRBJ2-3; D ambiguous. V was clipped by 4 bases and J by 0 bases, with 12 bases between them. The germline gives CDR1 SGDLS, CDR2 YYNGEE. The CDR3 sequence is 15 residues long. CDR3 residues: CASSPADSSTDTQYF. CDR3 nucleotide sequence: TGTGCCAGCAGCCCCGCCGACTCTAGCACAGATACGCAGTATTTT.

The J gene is TRBJ1-1, the V gene TRBV28; a weak D match, TRBD1 (5 bases). Trimming removed 7 bases at V and 6 bases at J, with 15 bases between. The germline V gene encodes CDR1 MDHEN and CDR2 SYDVKM. The CDR3 totals 13 residues. The CDR3: CASMEGKRAEAFF. Written as DNA, the CDR3 is TGTGCCAGCATGGAGGGGAAGCGGGCTGAAGCTTTCTTT.

This clone was seen once. J is TRBJ2-1 and V is TRBV19, with 7 nucleotides matching TRBD2. With 1 base clipped from V and 9 bases from J, the junction kept 3 bases outside the gene matches. The CDR3 has 13 residues. The germline CDR1 and CDR2 sequences are LNHDA and SQIVND (reference sequence). The CDR3 DNA is TGTGCCAGTAGTATAGCTATAGCGGGTGAGCAGTTCTTC. The encoded protein is CASSIAIAGEQFF.

The V gene is TRBV7-9, the J gene TRBJ1-2; 8 bases map to TRBD1. The germline V gene encodes CDR1 SEHNR and CDR2 FQNEAQ (reference sequence). Trimming took 5 bases from V and 4 from J; bases not matched to a gene: 3. This CDR3 is 13 amino acids long. The CDR3 reads CASSLDRGYGYTF. DNA for the CDR3: TGTGCCAGCAGCCTTGACAGGGGCTATGGCTACACCTTC.

The chain links TRBV3-1 (or the pseudogene TRBV3-2) to TRBJ1-1; 8 nucleotides match TRBD1. The CDR3 has 15 amino acids. The V and J ends lost 1 base and 4 bases, in that order; junction bases with no gene match: 5. Germline V gene sequence: CDR1 LGHDT, CDR2 YNNKEL (reference sequence). For the CDR3, the DNA is TGTGCCAGCAGCCAAGGTCAGGGGGCCGTCACTGAAGCTTTCTTT. Encoded protein: CASSQGQGAVTEAFF.

The chain recombines TRBV11-3 with TRBJ2-7; D is perhaps TRBD2 (6 bases). This CDR3 is 13 amino acids long. The V and J ends lost 5 bases and 5 bases respectively, with 13 bases between them. From germline, CDR1 is SGHNT and CDR2 YENEEA. This CDR3 reads CASSKVRGNEQYF. For the CDR3, the DNA is TGTGCCAGCAGCAAAGTTCGGGGGAACGAGCAGTACTTC.

This CDR3 reads CASSLAVSDGYTF. The CDR3 coding sequence is TGCGCCAGCAGCTTGGCCGTTTCAGATGGCTACACCTTC. This rearrangement joins TRBV5-1 to TRBJ1-2; D is unresolved. The ends were cut back, 0 bases at V and 6 bases at J, with 9 bases in the middle. Per germline, CDR1 SGHRS and CDR2 YFSETQ. The CDR3 consists of 13 residues.

The rearrangement uses TRBV5-8 and TRBJ2-1; D is possibly TRBD2 (5 bases). The CDR3 is 15 residues long. The germline V gene has CDR1 SGHTS and CDR2 YDEGEE. Trimming shortened V by 0 bases and J by 7 bases, and 14 bases separated the two germline ends. In DNA form, the CDR3 reads TGTGCCAGCAGCTTGGCCGAGCGGTATGGGAATGAGCAGTTCTTC. It specifies CASSLAERYGNEQFF.

The V and J genes are TRBV2 and TRBJ1-2, with 7 bases fitting TRBD1. Germline CDR1 reads SNHLY; CDR2 reads FYNNEI. V trimming: 6 bases; J trimming: 8 bases; junction bases outside the gene matches: 15. CDR3 length equals 15 residues. Written as DNA, the CDR3 is TGTGCCAGCAGGGTCAATCTACAGGGGATTCGGGGCTACACCTTC. It codes for CASRVNLQGIRGYTF.

This clone was seen more than once but under ten times. The chain couples TRBV3-1 (or the pseudogene TRBV3-2) to TRBJ2-7; a weak D match, TRBD2 (6 bases). CDR1 is LGHDT and CDR2 is YNNKEL in the germline V gene (reference sequence). Trimming cost V 2 bases and J 0 bases, with 11 bases left between them. CDR3 length equals 15 residues. The CDR3 here is CASSQIPSASYEQYF. CDR3 sequence (DNA): TGTGCCAGCAGCCAAATTCCTAGCGCCTCCTACGAGCAGTACTTC.

The rearrangement links TRBV27 to TRBJ1-5; 10 bases are shared with TRBD1. The CDR3 consists of 16 residues. V was pared by 7 bases and J by 4 bases, with 10 bases of the junction left unmatched. The V gene's germline CDR1 is MNHEY and CDR2 SMNVEV (reference sequence). CDR3 sequence: CASTPPWTGGNQPQHF. CDR3 DNA sequence: TGTGCCAGCACCCCACCTTGGACAGGGGGGAATCAGCCCCAGCATTTT.

This clone came up a few times. The chain uses TRBV24-1 and TRBJ2-2, with TRBD2 identical over 8 bases. Germline trimming cut 5 bases from V and 0 bases from J; bases unmatched to any gene: 4. This CDR3 comprises 16 residues. The germline V gene encodes CDR1 KGHDR and CDR2 SFDVKD. The CDR3: CATSAPGLANTGELFF. The CDR3 DNA is TGTGCCACCAGTGCCCCGGGACTAGCGAACACCGGGGAGCTGTTTTTT.

The rearrangement joins TRBV7-6 to TRBJ2-2; TRBD2 agrees at 10 bases. CDR1 and CDR2 from the germline V gene are SGHVS and FNYEAQ. The CDR3 has 16 amino acids. After removal of 5 bases from V and 5 bases from J, the junction contained 8 bases not matched to a gene. The CDR3 region is CASSLPLAGITGELFF. CDR3 in DNA: TGTGCCAGCAGCCTCCCACTAGCGGGAATAACCGGGGAGCTGTTTTTT.